This TCR beta chain came from a study of graft-versus-host responses after intestinal transplantation. In regard to this clone: Its antigen is unknown.

Germline CDR1 and CDR2: LNHDA and SQIVND (reference sequence). The V gene lost 5 bases and the J gene lost 2 bases, with 10 bases spanning the gap. The CDR3 contains 14 residues. Sequencing was performed with immunoSEQ multiplex PCR; in TCRdb, only in-frame clones are kept and a portion is missing. The sample has about 94,000 clones, about 91% seen once. Source: unstimulated CD8+ T cells sorted from spleen or lymph node cells, taken before intestinal transplant. The sequence came from a human donor who received an intestinal transplant. The chain employs TRBV19 and TRBJ2-1, with D perhaps matching TRBD1 (6 bases). The CDR3 here is CASSQGPTYNEQFF. In nucleotides, the CDR3 is TGTGCCAGTAGTCAGGGGCCAACCTACAATGAGCAGTTCTTC.